The clone carrying this T cell receptor (beta chain) occurred many times. Antigen specificity is unknown. Researchers amplified the TCR beta CDR3 regions from RNA transcripts. First-round RT-PCR with HTBI primers amplified the TCR CDR3 region. Via MiXCR, TCRdb re-called the multiplex PCR reads, giving one row per CDR3 protein. This sample has approximately 510,000 distinct CDR3 sequences, with less than 25% found just once. The source of the sample is a study of T cells in Graves' hyperthyroidism and ophthalmopathy. Findings and limits, study-wide: Before onset, ophthalmopathy was predicted by the model a median approximately 6.5 months earlier.

Across 18 months, stable Graves' hyperthyroidism was marked by no progression to ophthalmopathy. Clinicians diagnosed patients from clinical symptoms, serum thyroxine and TRAb, thyroid ultrasound and orbital computed tomography. Over 9 ml of fresh peripheral blood supplied the PBMCs. V lost 1 base to trimming and J lost 6 bases, with 13 bases between them. The CDR3 is 15 residues long. Germline assignment: CDR1 MDHEN and CDR2 SYDVKM. The sample was blood. The clonotype was recovered from a man between 18 and 35 years old with Graves' hyperthyroidism. The chain joins TRBV28 to TRBJ1-5; D remains unclear. This CDR3 is CASSLYLTIGQPQHF. The DNA of the CDR3 is TGTGCCAGCAGTTTATACTTGACAATAGGTCAGCCCCAGCATTTT.